The 17 T cell receptor beta chains listed next were all sequenced from one sample in a study of T cells in Graves' hyperthyroidism and ophthalmopathy. Amplification yielded TCR beta CDR3 regions, with RNA transcripts as the source. Initially, a first-round RT-PCR of the TCR CDR3 employed the HTBI primer set. MiXCR, applied by TCRdb to the multiplex PCR reads, yields one record per CDR3 protein. The sample records a few hundred thousand distinct CDR3 sequences, approximately 14% being singletons. What was sequenced was blood. These TCRs come from a woman aged 40 to 55 with Graves' hyperthyroidism that later progressed to Graves' ophthalmopathy.

This clonotype came up many times. This chain uses TRBV2 with TRBJ2-1; D might be TRBD1 (5 bases). The CDR3 spans 15 residues. Germline V gives CDR1 SNHLY, CDR2 FYNNEI. V was trimmed by 3 bases and J by 2 bases, leaving 11 bases between them. The CDR3 DNA reads TGTGCCAGCAGTGAGGCCAGGGCCACCTACAATGAGCAGTTCTTC. It codes for CASSEARATYNEQFF.

This clonotype showed up many times. For the CDR3, the DNA is TGTGCCAGCGGTAAAAGGGGGACCGGGGAGCTGTTTTTT. Translating gives CASGKRGTGELFF. J is TRBJ2-2 and V is TRBV27; possibly TRBD1 for D (6 bases). This CDR3 has 13 residues. V lost 8 bases, J lost 5 bases, and 12 bases lay in between. CDR1 and CDR2 from the germline V gene are MNHEY and SMNVEV (reference sequence).

To note about this clonotype: It may be a read error: a sequence one base away is much more abundant. The gene calls are TRBV6-2 or TRBV6-3 and TRBJ1-1; D is unresolved. The length of the CDR3 is 13 residues. Germline V CDR1 and CDR2: MNHEY, SVGEGT. The CDR3 DNA follows: TGTGTCAGCAGTCCGTCCCAGAACACTGAAGCTTTCTTT. It yields the protein CVSSPSQNTEAFF.

This clonotype was observed many times. J is TRBJ1-5 and V is TRBV7-8; the match to TRBD1 covers 11 bases. The CDR3 length is 15 residues. CDR1 is SGHVS and CDR2 is FQNEAQ in the germline V gene. The J segment lost 10 bases and the V segment lost 5 bases, leaving 10 bases of the junction unmatched. The CDR3 loop is CASSLHRDRGIPQHF. CDR3 coding DNA: TGTGCCAGCAGCCTCCACCGGGACAGGGGGATCCCCCAGCATTTT.

The gene calls are TRBV6-2 or TRBV6-3 and TRBJ2-1, with 8 bases identical to TRBD2. The CDR3 loop spans 15 amino acids. The ends lost 4 bases at V and 7 bases at J; junction bases unmatched: 9. Germline V gene data show CDR1 as MNHEY and CDR2 as SVGEGT. The CDR3 sequence: CASSLGTRLENEQFF. The CDR3, as DNA: TGTGCCAGCAGTTTAGGGACTAGACTGGAGAATGAGCAGTTCTTC.

As to this clonotype: This may be a read error, as it is one base from a much larger clone. The chain carries TRBV2 and TRBJ2-2; 10 bases are shared with TRBD1. The germline gives CDR1 SNHLY, CDR2 FYNNEI. The CDR3 consists of 14 residues. The CDR3 nucleotides are TGTGCCTTTACGGGACAGGGGTGGGGCGGGGAGCCGTTTTTT. Amino acid sequence: CAFTGQGWGGEPFF.

In its sample, this clonotype was seen many times. This rearrangement joins TRBV27 to TRBJ2-1; 9 bases map to TRBD2. V lost 1 base, J lost 12 bases, and 19 bases stayed unmatched. Germline assignment: CDR1 MNHEY and CDR2 SMNVEV (reference sequence). This CDR3 spans 18 amino acids. The CDR3, as DNA: TGTGCCAGCAGTTTATGGCGTCCTCTAGCGGGAAGTCTAGGGGTGCAGTTCTTC. Translated: CASSLWRPLAGSLGVQFF.

There are many counts of this clonotype. The chain recombines TRBV28 with TRBJ2-1; maybe TRBD2 (6 bases). The CDR3 sequence is 17 residues long. The germline CDR1 and CDR2 sequences are MDHEN and SYDVKM. V lost 5 bases, J lost 1 base, and 18 bases lay in between. The CDR3 DNA follows: TGTGCCAGCAGTCCCGTAGCGGCCAAGGGGTCCTACAATGAGCAGTTCTTC. Protein: CASSPVAAKGSYNEQFF.

This clonotype came up many times. The chain uses TRBV9 and TRBJ2-1; 10 bases align to TRBD1. The CDR3 is made up of 15 amino acids. Unmatched junction bases numbered 4, after V lost 3 bases and J lost 4 bases. CDR1 SGDLS and CDR2 YYNGEE come from the germline V gene. CDR3 in amino acids: CASSGSGQGYNEQFF. The CDR3, as DNA: TGTGCCAGCAGCGGATCGGGACAGGGGTACAATGAGCAGTTCTTC.

This clonotype was observed a few times. The chain combines TRBV12-3 or TRBV12-4 with TRBJ2-5; 9 bases agree with TRBD2. V lost 5 bases and J lost 5; bases outside the gene matches: 12. This CDR3 comprises 16 residues. The chain's CDR3 is CASSRFSGRSYETQYF. Here the CDR3 DNA reads TGTGCCAGCAGTCGTTTTAGCGGGAGAAGCTATGAGACCCAGTACTTC.

This clonotype was detected ten times or more. This chain joins TRBV28 and TRBJ1-6, with 7 bases that match TRBD1. Germline CDR1 and CDR2: MDHEN and SYDVKM. The CDR3 has 16 residues. Trimming removed 2 bases from V and 4 bases from J; junction bases left unmatched: 5. The CDR3, as DNA: TGTGCCAGCAGTTTAATCGTGGGACAGTATAATTCACCCCTCCACTTT. Protein: CASSLIVGQYNSPLHF.

The genes are TRBV7-2 and TRBJ2-2; D not certain. CDR1 and CDR2 from the germline V gene are SGHTA and FQGNSA. V lost 4 bases and J lost 5, with 11 bases in between. The CDR3 extends over 14 amino acids. CDR3 coding DNA: TGTGCCAGCAGCTACTGGCCTGGGACCGGGGAGCTGTTTTTT. As protein: CASSYWPGTGELFF.

This clonotype appeared many times. The chain is built from TRBV10-3 and TRBJ1-6, with a weak D call TRBD1 (6 bases). CDR3 length: 14 residues. With 6 bases removed from V and 5 bases from J, the gap between germline ends came to 11 bases. Germline CDR1 reads ENHRY; CDR2 reads SYGVKD. The CDR3 loop is CAIRIGTNNSPLHF. The CDR3 DNA reads as TGTGCCATCAGAATCGGGACAAATAATTCACCCCTCCACTTT.

Ten or more counts support this clonotype. The chain has TRBV19 and TRBJ2-1; D is undetermined. Germline V gene sequence: CDR1 LNHDA, CDR2 SQIVND (reference sequence). V was shortened by 3 bases and J by 0 bases, with 3 bases between the two germline ends. The CDR3 spans 13 residues. CDR3 sequence reads: CASSISSYNEQFF. The CDR3 bases are TGTGCCAGTAGTATCAGCTCCTACAATGAGCAGTTCTTC.

The rearrangement links TRBV28 to TRBJ2-1, with 8 positions matching TRBD2. CDR1 and CDR2 from the germline V gene are MDHEN and SYDVKM. CDR3 size: 15 residues. Trimming removed 5 bases from V and 2 bases from J; junction bases left unmatched: 5. CDR3 sequence: CASSNSGTAYNEQFF. CDR3 bases: TGTGCCAGCAGTAATAGCGGGACCGCCTACAATGAGCAGTTCTTC. Full variable domain (missing parts from reference TRBV28 and TRBJ2-1): DVKVTQSSRYLVKRTGEKVFLECVQDMDHENMFWYRQDPGLGLRLIYFSYDVKMKEKGDIPEGYSVSREKKERFSLILESASTNQTSMYLCASSNSGTAYNEQFFGPGTRLTVL.

This clonotype was seen a handful of times. The chain is built from TRBV5-1 and TRBJ2-6; 7 bases agree with TRBD1. CDR1 is SGHRS, CDR2 YFSETQ, per germline. The CDR3 covers 20 residues. Unmatched junction bases numbered 14, after V lost 2 bases and J lost 0 bases. The CDR3 reads CASSFRGQRILSSGANVLTF. The CDR3 nucleotides are TGCGCCAGCAGCTTCCGGGGACAGCGTATACTGAGCTCTGGGGCCAACGTCCTGACTTTC.

Many counts were recorded for this clonotype. The chain couples TRBV28 to TRBJ1-5, with a weak D call TRBD1 (5 bases). This CDR3 has 14 amino acids. Trimming removed 3 bases from V and 5 bases from J, with 11 bases in between. CDR1 MDHEN and CDR2 SYDVKM come from the germline V gene. CDR3 protein: CASSLDIMDQPQHF. The CDR3 DNA follows: TGTGCCAGCAGTTTGGACATAATGGATCAGCCCCAGCATTTT.